This T cell receptor beta chain was identified in a study of T cell changes during pregnancy in multiple sclerosis (dated by TCRdb to about 2019). Regarding the complete study: In women with multiple sclerosis, the researchers looked at how the T cell repertoire shifted as pregnancy progressed.

The library relied on the immunoSEQ multiplex PCR assay. Entries here come from immuneACCESS through TCRdb and include only in-frame sequences with V and J called. Some clones fail to appear in such tables; in the studies checked, an unresolved V gene covers under half of the shortfall, and the cause of the remainder is unknown. This sample has approximately 44,000 clones in its table, and about 89% of those were observed once. The top ten hold less than 0.7% of the sample. Its CDR3 holds 15 amino acids, cysteine through phenylalanine. The CDR3 DNA has 45 bases and is translated from base 1. V ends up 4 bases short and J 8 bases short, with an unmatched junction base count of 4. The germline V gene (reference sequence) provides CDR1 SGHNT and CDR2 YYREEE. This clone was observed a single time. What antigen it recognizes has not been identified. The input lacks base qualities; no much larger clone sits a single base away.

This sample comprised CD4+ T cells from peripheral blood mononuclear cells, obtained in the first trimester of pregnancy. This chain is built from TRBV5-4 and TRBJ2-2, and 14 bases in between align with TRBD2. The source of this sequence is a female donor with multiple sclerosis, enrolled in a pregnancy study. The DNA is TGTGCCAGCAGCCTGGGACTAGCGGGAGTAGGGGAGCTGTTTTTT. The resulting protein is CASSLGLAGVGELFF.